This T cell receptor (beta chain) was documented in a study of cytomegalovirus exposure and HLA in healthy donors. Libraries were prepared by immunoSEQ multiplex PCR; TCRdb keeps only in-frame clonotypes and omits some of them. The repertoire holds 250,000 to 300,000 clones, with 80% to 90% as singletons. Study-wide findings and caveats: That first-cohort TCR clusters tended to co-occur in the 95 to 150 validation repertoires was found in a later analysis.

As for this clone: Its target is not known.

Germline V gene data show CDR1 as GTSNPN and CDR2 as SVGIG (reference sequence). CDR3 length equals 13 residues. V gave up 3 bases and J gave up 12 bases, with 18 bases separating them. Sequencing was done on a sample of PBMCs. The genes are TRBV30 and TRBJ2-1, with D possibly TRBD2 on 6 matching bases. This receptor was identified in a woman in her late teens or twenties in good health and CMV-seronegative. The chain's CDR3 is CAWSTRGLQGQFF. The CDR3 DNA reads TGTGCCTGGAGCACGCGGGGTCTTCAAGGGCAGTTCTTC.